These T cell receptor beta chains were read from a single sample in a study of T cell responses to AZD1222 COVID-19 vaccine. Clones were sequenced by immunoSEQ multiplex PCR, and TCRdb holds only the in-frame ones, with some missing. The table lists approximately 200,000 clones, about 90% of them singletons, with roughly 8% in the top ten. The specimen was peripheral blood, collected on day 0 of AZD1222 vaccination. All receptors come from an adult in good health. Each CDR3 is given with its conserved first and last residue. The order of the fields is V gene, D gene, clone size, J gene, CDR3 protein, CDR3 DNA. The D gene is left open where the match is weak. Where a row states a size, it is once, few, many or the class of an expanded clone; other rows omit it.

V gene: TRBV27; D gene: TRBD1; clone size: -; J gene: TRBJ2-3; CDR3 protein: CASSLTRQGVRRGSSTDTQYF; CDR3 DNA: TGTGCCAGCAGTTTAACCCGACAGGGGGTGCGGAGGGGCTCTAGCACAGATACGCAGTATTTT
V gene: TRBV24-1; D gene: -; clone size: -; J gene: TRBJ1-2; CDR3 protein: CATSASDKKVYGYTF; CDR3 DNA: TGTGCCACCAGTGCTTCCGACAAAAAGGTCTATGGCTACACCTTC
V gene: TRBV11-2; D gene: -; clone size: -; J gene: TRBJ1-1; CDR3 protein: CASSFASQGRFGNTEAFF; CDR3 DNA: TGTGCCAGCAGCTTTGCGTCGCAGGGGAGATTTGGGAACACTGAAGCTTTCTTT
V gene: TRBV16; D gene: -; clone size: -; J gene: TRBJ1-1; CDR3 protein: CASSLTGTEAFF; CDR3 DNA: TGTGCCAGCAGCCTTACAGGGACTGAAGCTTTCTTT
V gene: TRBV2; D gene: -; clone size: once; J gene: TRBJ2-2; CDR3 protein: CASRDKGANTGELFF; CDR3 DNA: TGTGCCAGCAGGGACAAAGGGGCGAACACCGGGGAGCTGTTTTTT
V gene: TRBV9; D gene: TRBD2; clone size: -; J gene: TRBJ2-1; CDR3 protein: CASSVRPGLAQSYNEQFF; CDR3 DNA: TGTGCCAGCAGCGTTCGTCCCGGACTAGCGCAGTCCTACAATGAGCAGTTCTTC
V gene: TRBV2; D gene: -; clone size: -; J gene: TRBJ1-1; CDR3 protein: CASMEGNTEAFF; CDR3 DNA: TGTGCCAGCATGGAAGGGAACACTGAAGCTTTCTTT
V gene: TRBV29-1; D gene: TRBD1; clone size: -; J gene: TRBJ1-1; CDR3 protein: CSLRTGYGTEAFF; CDR3 DNA: TGCAGCCTCAGGACAGGGTACGGCACTGAAGCTTTCTTT
V gene: TRBV6-6; D gene: TRBD2; clone size: -; J gene: TRBJ2-7; CDR3 protein: CASTRGAGSSEQYF; CDR3 DNA: TGTGCCAGCACCCGTGGAGCGGGGTCCTCCGAGCAGTACTTC
V gene: TRBV7-3; D gene: -; clone size: -; J gene: TRBJ1-1; CDR3 protein: CASSPGRIGAEAFF; CDR3 DNA: TGTGCCAGCAGCCCTGGTCGAATCGGGGCTGAAGCTTTCTTT
V gene: TRBV4-1; D gene: -; clone size: few; J gene: TRBJ2-7; CDR3 protein: CASSQTGGYEQYF; CDR3 DNA: TGCGCCAGCAGCCAAACAGGCGGTTACGAGCAGTACTTC
V gene: TRBV28; D gene: -; clone size: -; J gene: TRBJ1-2; CDR3 protein: CASSSGTYGYTF; CDR3 DNA: TGTGCCAGCAGTTCGGGAACCTATGGCTACACCTTC
V gene: TRBV6-5; D gene: -; clone size: -; J gene: TRBJ1-3; CDR3 protein: CASSPLWGAKVTIYF; CDR3 DNA: TGTGCCAGCAGCCCCCTCTGGGGGGCTAAAGTCACCATATATTTT
V gene: TRBV21-1; D gene: -; clone size: -; J gene: TRBJ2-7; CDR3 protein: CASSKVTSGDPYYEQYF; CDR3 DNA: TGTGCCAGCAGCAAAGTGACTAGCGGGGACCCCTACTACGAGCAGTACTTC
V gene: TRBV10-3; D gene: -; clone size: -; J gene: TRBJ1-3; CDR3 protein: CAISEPGRSGNTIYF; CDR3 DNA: TGTGCCATCAGTGAGCCGGGGAGGTCTGGAAACACCATATATTTT
V gene: TRBV28; D gene: -; clone size: -; J gene: TRBJ2-3; CDR3 protein: CASSSAQPHGTQYF; CDR3 DNA: TGTGCCAGCAGTTCCGCCCAACCGCACGGTACGCAGTATTTT
V gene: TRBV3-1/TRBV3-2; D gene: -; clone size: once; J gene: TRBJ2-7; CDR3 protein: CASSRPGYEQYF; CDR3 DNA: TGTGCCAGCAGCCGTCCGGGTTACGAGCAGTACTTC
V gene: TRBV12-3/TRBV12-4; D gene: -; clone size: -; J gene: TRBJ1-1; CDR3 protein: CASSRQENTEAFF; CDR3 DNA: TGTGCCAGCAGTCGTCAAGAGAACACTGAAGCTTTCTTT
V gene: TRBV11-2; D gene: -; clone size: -; J gene: TRBJ1-1; CDR3 protein: CASSLDGTTEAFF; CDR3 DNA: TGTGCCAGCAGCTTGGACGGGACCACTGAAGCTTTCTTT
V gene: TRBV9; D gene: -; clone size: once; J gene: TRBJ1-3; CDR3 protein: CASSPLRGSGNTIYF; CDR3 DNA: TGTGCCAGCAGCCCTCTGCGGGGCTCTGGAAACACCATATATTTT
V gene: TRBV28; D gene: -; clone size: -; J gene: TRBJ1-1; CDR3 protein: CASSLKGSNTEAFF; CDR3 DNA: TGTGCCAGCAGTTTGAAGGGATCGAACACTGAAGCTTTCTTT
V gene: TRBV7-2; D gene: -; clone size: -; J gene: TRBJ2-3; CDR3 protein: CASSPYSTDTQYF; CDR3 DNA: TGTGCCAGCAGCCCGTATAGCACAGATACGCAGTATTTT
V gene: TRBV10-3; D gene: TRBD1; clone size: -; J gene: TRBJ1-4; CDR3 protein: CAISWDRDNEKLFF; CDR3 DNA: TGTGCCATCAGCTGGGACAGGGATAATGAAAAACTGTTTTTT
V gene: TRBV6-5; D gene: -; clone size: -; J gene: TRBJ1-2; CDR3 protein: CASTQGQLSYGYTF; CDR3 DNA: TGTGCCAGCACCCAAGGACAGTTGAGCTATGGCTACACCTTC
V gene: TRBV6-1; D gene: -; clone size: -; J gene: TRBJ1-1; CDR3 protein: CASGKNTEAFF; CDR3 DNA: TGTGCCAGCGGTAAGAACACTGAAGCTTTCTTT
V gene: TRBV9; D gene: TRBD2; clone size: once; J gene: TRBJ2-3; CDR3 protein: CASSEGGGGATDTQYF; CDR3 DNA: TGTGCCAGCAGCGAGGGCGGCGGGGGGGCCACAGATACGCAGTATTTT
V gene: TRBV7-9; D gene: -; clone size: -; J gene: TRBJ2-7; CDR3 protein: CASSPPTEATYEQYF; CDR3 DNA: TGTGCCAGCAGCCCTCCGACAGAGGCAACCTACGAGCAGTACTTC